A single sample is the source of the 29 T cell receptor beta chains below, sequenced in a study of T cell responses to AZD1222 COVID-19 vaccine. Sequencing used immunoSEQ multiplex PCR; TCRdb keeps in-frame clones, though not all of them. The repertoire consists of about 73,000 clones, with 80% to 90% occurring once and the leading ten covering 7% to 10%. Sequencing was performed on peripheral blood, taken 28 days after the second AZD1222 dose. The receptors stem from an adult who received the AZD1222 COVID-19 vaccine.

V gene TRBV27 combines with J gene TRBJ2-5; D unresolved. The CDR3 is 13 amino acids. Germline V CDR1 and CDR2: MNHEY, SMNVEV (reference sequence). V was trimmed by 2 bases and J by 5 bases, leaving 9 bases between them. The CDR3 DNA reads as TGTGCCAGCAGTTTAAGCCCCCGGGAGACCCAGTACTTC. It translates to CASSLSPRETQYF.

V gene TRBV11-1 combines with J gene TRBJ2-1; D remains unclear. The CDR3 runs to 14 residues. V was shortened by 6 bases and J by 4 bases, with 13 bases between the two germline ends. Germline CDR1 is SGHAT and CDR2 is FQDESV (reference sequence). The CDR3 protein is CASRGDRIYNEQFF. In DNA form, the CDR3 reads TGTGCCAGCAGGGGCGATCGAATTTACAATGAGCAGTTCTTC. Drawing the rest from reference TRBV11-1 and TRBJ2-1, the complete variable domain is EAEVAQSPRYKITEKSQAVAFWCDPISGHATLYWYRQILGQGPELLVQFQDESVVDDSQLPKDRFSAERLKGVDSTLKIQPAELGDSAMYLCASRGDRIYNEQFFGPGTRLTVL.

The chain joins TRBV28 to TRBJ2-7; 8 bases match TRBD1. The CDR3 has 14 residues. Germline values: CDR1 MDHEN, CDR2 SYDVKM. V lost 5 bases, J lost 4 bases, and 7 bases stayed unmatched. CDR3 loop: CASSGRQGRYEQYF. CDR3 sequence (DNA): TGTGCCAGCAGTGGACGACAGGGGAGATACGAGCAGTACTTC.

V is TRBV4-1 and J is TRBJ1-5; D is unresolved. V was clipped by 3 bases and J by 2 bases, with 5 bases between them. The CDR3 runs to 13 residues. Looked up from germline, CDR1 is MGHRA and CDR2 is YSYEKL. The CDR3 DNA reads TGCGCCAGCAGCCAGGTCGGCAATCAGCCCCAGCATTTT. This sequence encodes CASSQVGNQPQHF.

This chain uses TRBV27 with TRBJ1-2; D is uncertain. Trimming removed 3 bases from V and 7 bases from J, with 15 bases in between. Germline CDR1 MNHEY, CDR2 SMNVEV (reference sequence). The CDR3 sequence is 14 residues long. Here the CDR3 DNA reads TGTGCCAGCAGTTTCGGAGGGCCTGGTATTGGCTACACCTTC. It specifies CASSFGGPGIGYTF.

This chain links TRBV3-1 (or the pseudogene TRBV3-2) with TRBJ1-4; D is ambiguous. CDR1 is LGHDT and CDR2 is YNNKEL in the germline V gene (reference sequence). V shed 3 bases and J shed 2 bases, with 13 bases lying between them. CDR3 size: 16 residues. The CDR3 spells CASSQRTRATNEKLFF. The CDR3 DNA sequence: TGTGCCAGCAGCCAGCGAACCCGGGCCACTAATGAAAAACTGTTTTTT.

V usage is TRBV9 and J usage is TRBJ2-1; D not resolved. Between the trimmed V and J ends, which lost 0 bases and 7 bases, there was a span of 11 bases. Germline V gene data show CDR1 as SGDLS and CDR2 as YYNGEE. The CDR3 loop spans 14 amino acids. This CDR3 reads CASSVESEVNEQFF. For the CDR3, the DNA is TGTGCCAGCAGCGTAGAGTCAGAAGTAAATGAGCAGTTCTTC. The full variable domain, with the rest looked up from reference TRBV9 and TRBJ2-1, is DSGVTQTPKHLITATGQRVTLRCSPRSGDLSVYWYQQSLDQGLQFLIQYYNGEERAKGNILERFSAQQFPDLHSELNLSSLELGDSALYFCASSVESEVNEQFFGPGTRLTVL.

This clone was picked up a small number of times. In nucleotides, the CDR3 is TGTGCCAGCCGCCGGGGCGGTTCCTACGAGCAGTACGTC. The encoded protein is CASRRGGSYEQYV. The rearrangement links TRBV27 to TRBJ2-7, with D perhaps assigned TRBD1 or TRBD2 (5 bases each). Between the trimmed V and J ends, which lost 8 bases and 1 base, there was a span of 12 bases. Germline V lookup: CDR1 MNHEY, CDR2 SMNVEV (reference sequence). The CDR3 totals 13 residues.

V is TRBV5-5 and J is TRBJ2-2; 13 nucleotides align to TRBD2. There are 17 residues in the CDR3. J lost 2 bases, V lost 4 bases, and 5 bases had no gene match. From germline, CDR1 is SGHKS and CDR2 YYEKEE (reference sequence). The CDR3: CASSKLAGGPNTGELFF. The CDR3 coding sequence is TGTGCCAGCAGCAAACTAGCGGGAGGGCCTAACACCGGGGAGCTGTTTTTT.

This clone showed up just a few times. CDR3 amino acids: CASRIGQGFSGANVLTF. The CDR3 DNA sequence: TGTGCCAGTAGGATTGGACAGGGGTTCTCGGGGGCCAACGTCCTGACTTTC. V and J are TRBV19 and TRBJ2-6; 9 bases fit TRBD1. The CDR3 sequence is 17 residues long. With V trimmed by 6 bases and J by 4 bases, 10 bases remained unmatched. Germline V gives CDR1 LNHDA, CDR2 SQIVND (reference sequence).

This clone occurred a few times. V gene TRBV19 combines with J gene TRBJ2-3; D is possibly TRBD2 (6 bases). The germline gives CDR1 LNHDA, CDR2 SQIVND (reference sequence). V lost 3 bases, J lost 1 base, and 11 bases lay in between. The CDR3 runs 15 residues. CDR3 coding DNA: TGTGCCAGTAGTATCGCGGGGACCGGCACAGATACGCAGTATTTT. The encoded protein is CASSIAGTGTDTQYF.

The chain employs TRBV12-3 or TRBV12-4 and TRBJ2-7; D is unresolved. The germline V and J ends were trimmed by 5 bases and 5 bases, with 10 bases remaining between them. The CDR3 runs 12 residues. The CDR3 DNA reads TGTGCCAGCAGTATCAGTGGCAACGAGCAGTACGTC. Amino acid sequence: CASSISGNEQYV.

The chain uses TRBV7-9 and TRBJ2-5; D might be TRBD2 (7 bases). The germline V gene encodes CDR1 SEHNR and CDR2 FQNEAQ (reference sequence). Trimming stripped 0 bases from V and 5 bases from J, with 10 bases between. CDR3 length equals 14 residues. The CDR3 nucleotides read TGTGCCAGCAGCTTAGCGCGGGGGCTTGAGACCCAGTACTTC. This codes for CASSLARGLETQYF.

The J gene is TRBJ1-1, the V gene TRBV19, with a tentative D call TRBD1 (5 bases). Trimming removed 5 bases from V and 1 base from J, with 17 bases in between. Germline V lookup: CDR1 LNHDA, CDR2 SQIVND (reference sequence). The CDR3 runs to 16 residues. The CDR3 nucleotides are TGTGCCAGTAGTCCCACTGGGACCACAAAGAACACTGAAGCTTTCTTT. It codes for CASSPTGTTKNTEAFF.

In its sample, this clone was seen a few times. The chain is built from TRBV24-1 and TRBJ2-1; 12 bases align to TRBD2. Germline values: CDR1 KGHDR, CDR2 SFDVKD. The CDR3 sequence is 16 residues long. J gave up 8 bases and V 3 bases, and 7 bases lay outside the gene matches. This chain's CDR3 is CATSDQTSGRRDEQFF. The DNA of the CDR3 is TGTGCCACCAGTGATCAAACTAGCGGGAGGCGGGATGAGCAGTTCTTC.

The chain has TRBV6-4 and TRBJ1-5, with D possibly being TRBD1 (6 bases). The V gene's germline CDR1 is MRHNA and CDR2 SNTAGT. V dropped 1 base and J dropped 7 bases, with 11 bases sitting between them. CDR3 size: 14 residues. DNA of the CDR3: TGTGCCAGCAGTGACTTGGGACAACGACAGCCCCAGCATTTT. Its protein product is CASSDLGQRQPQHF.

Here the CDR3 DNA reads TGTGCCAGCAGTTCTGACACGAATTACCCTGGAAACACCATATATTTT. This codes for CASSSDTNYPGNTIYF. The genes are TRBV28 and TRBJ1-3; D is unresolved. Germline assignment: CDR1 MDHEN and CDR2 SYDVKM. Trimming stripped 4 bases from V and 2 bases from J, with 15 bases between. This CDR3 comprises 16 residues. Together with reference TRBV28 and TRBJ1-3, the CDR3 gives the full variable domain: DVKVTQSSRYLVKRTGEKVFLECVQDMDHENMFWYRQDPGLGLRLIYFSYDVKMKEKGDIPEGYSVSREKKERFSLILESASTNQTSMYLCASSSDTNYPGNTIYFGEGSWLTVV.

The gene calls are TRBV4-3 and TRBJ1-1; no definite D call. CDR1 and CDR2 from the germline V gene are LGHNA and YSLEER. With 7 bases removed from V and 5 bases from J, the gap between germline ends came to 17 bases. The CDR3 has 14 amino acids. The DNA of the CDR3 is TGCGCCAGCACCGCAGAAGTAGAGTATACTGAAGCTTTCTTT. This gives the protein CASTAEVEYTEAFF.

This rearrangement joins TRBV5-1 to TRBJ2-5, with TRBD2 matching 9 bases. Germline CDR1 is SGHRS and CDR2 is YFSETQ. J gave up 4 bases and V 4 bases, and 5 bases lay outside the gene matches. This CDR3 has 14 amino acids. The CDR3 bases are TGCGCCAGCAGCGCGGGAGGGCCGACAGAGACCCAGTACTTC. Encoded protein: CASSAGGPTETQYF.

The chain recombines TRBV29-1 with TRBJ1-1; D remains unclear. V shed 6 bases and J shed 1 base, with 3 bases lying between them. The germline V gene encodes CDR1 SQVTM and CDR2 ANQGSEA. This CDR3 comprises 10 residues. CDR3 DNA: TGCAGCGTAAGGAACACTGAAGCTTTCTTT. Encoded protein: CSVRNTEAFF. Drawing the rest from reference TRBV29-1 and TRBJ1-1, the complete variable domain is SAVISQKPSRDICQRGTSLTIQCQVDSQVTMMFWYRQQPGQSLTLIATANQGSEATYESGFVIDKFPISRPNLTFSTLTVSNMSPEDSSIYLCSVRNTEAFFGQGTRLTVV.

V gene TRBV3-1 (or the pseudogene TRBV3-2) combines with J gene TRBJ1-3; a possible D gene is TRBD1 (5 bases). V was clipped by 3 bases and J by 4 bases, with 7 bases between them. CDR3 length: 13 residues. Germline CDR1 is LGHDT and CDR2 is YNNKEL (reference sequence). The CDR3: CASSQGGGNTIYF. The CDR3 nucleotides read TGTGCCAGCAGCCAGGGGGGGGGAAACACCATATATTTT.

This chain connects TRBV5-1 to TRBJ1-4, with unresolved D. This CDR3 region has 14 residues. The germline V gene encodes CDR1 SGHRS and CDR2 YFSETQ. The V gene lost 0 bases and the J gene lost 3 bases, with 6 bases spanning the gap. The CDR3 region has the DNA TGCGCCAGCAGCTTGGGAACGTCTAATGAAAAACTGTTTTTT. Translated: CASSLGTSNEKLFF.

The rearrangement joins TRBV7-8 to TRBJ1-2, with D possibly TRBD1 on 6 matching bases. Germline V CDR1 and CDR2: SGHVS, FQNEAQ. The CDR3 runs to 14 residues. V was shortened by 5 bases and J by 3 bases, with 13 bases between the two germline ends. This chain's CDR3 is CASSKQGRYYGYTF. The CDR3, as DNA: TGTGCCAGCAGCAAGCAGGGGAGGTACTATGGCTACACCTTC.

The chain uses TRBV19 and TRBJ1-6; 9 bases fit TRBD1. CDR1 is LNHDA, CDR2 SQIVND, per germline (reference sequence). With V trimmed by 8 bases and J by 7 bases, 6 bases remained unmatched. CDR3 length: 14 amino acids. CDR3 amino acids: CASSTGGPNSPLHF. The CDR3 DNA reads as TGTGCCAGTTCTACAGGGGGCCCCAATTCACCCCTCCACTTT.

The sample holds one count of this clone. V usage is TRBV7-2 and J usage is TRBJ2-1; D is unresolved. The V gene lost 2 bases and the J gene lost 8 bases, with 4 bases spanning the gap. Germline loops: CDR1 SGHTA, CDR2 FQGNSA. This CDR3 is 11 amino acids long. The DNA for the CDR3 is TGTGCCAGCAGCTTAACCGATGAGCAGTTCTTC. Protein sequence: CASSLTDEQFF.

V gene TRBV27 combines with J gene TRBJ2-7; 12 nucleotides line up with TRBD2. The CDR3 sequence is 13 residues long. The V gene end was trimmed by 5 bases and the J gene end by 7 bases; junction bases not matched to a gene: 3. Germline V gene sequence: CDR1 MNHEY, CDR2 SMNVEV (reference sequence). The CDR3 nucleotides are TGTGCCAGCAGTCCTGGACTAGCGGGAGAGCAGTACGTC. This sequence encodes CASSPGLAGEQYV.

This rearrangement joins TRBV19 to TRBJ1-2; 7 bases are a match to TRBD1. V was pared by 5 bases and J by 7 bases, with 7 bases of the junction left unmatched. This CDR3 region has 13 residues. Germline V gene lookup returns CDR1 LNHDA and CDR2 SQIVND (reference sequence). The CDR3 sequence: CASSPTGYGGYTF. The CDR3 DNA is TGTGCCAGTAGTCCGACAGGGTACGGTGGCTACACCTTC. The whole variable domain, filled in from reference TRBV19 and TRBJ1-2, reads DGGITQSPKYLFRKEGQNVTLSCEQNLNHDAMYWYRQDPGQGLRLIYYSQIVNDFQKGDIAEGYSVSREKKESFPLTVTSAQKNPTAFYLCASSPTGYGGYTFGSGTRLTVV.

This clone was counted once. The CDR3 sequence: CASTPRTTGNTEAFF. CDR3 nucleotides: TGTGCCAGCACCCCACGTACAACGGGGAACACTGAAGCTTTCTTT. V gene TRBV6-5 combines with J gene TRBJ1-1; D is unclear. The CDR3 is made up of 15 amino acids. V was pared by 7 bases and J by 1 base, with 16 bases between. The germline CDR1 and CDR2 sequences are MNHEY and SVGAGI.

CDR3 residues: CASSLVLDTQYF. The DNA for the CDR3 is TGTGCCAGCAGTTTAGTGTTGGATACGCAGTATTTT. V and J are TRBV12-3 or TRBV12-4 and TRBJ2-3; D is undetermined. V lost 1 base to trimming and J lost 6 bases, with 5 bases between them. The CDR3 runs to 12 residues.